This T cell receptor beta chain derives from a study of beta chain features in type 1 diabetes. As every portion of the isolated RNA was reverse transcribed, the sequencing read expressed TCRB transcripts. Method: immunoSEQ multiplex PCR; TCRdb's copy keeps in-frame clones and lacks some. The sample lists about 220,000 clones, 11% occurring once. Germline V lookup: CDR1 DFQATT, CDR2 SNEGSKA (reference sequence). Between the trimmed V and J ends, which lost 6 bases and 2 bases, there was a span of 8 bases. There are 11 residues in the CDR3. In all sorted populations, purity surpassed 95%. This clone was seen a handful of times.

Input material: central memory CD4+ T cells from blood. The chain links TRBV20-1 to TRBJ2-7, with D possibly being TRBD2 (5 bases). The sequence came from a man between 18 and 35 years old in good health. The CDR3 region is CSAGLTYEQYF. The CDR3 DNA reads as TGCAGTGCCGGACTTACCTACGAGCAGTACTTC.